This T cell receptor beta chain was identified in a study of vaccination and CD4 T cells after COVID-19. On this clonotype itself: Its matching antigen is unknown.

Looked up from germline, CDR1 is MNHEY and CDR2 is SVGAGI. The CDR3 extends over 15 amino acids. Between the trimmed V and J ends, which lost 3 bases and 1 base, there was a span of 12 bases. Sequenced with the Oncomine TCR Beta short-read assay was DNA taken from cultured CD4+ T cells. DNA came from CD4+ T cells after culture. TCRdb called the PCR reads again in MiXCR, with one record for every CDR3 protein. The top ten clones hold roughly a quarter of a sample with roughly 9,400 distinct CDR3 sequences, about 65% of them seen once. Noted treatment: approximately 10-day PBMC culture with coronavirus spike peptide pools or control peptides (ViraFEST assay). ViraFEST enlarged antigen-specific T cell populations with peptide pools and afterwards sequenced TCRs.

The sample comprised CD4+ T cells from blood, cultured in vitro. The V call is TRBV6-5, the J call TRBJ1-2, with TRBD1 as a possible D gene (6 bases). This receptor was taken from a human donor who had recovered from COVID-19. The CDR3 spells CASSYLQGFNYGYTF. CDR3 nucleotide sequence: TGTGCCAGCAGTTATCTACAGGGTTTTAACTATGGCTACACCTTC.